Presented here are 9 T cell receptor beta chains from one specimen sequenced in a study of T cell changes during pregnancy in multiple sclerosis. The assay was immunoSEQ multiplex PCR, and TCRdb's table has in-frame clones only and misses some. This sample yields about 34,000 clones, of which about 90% are seen a single time; around 3.3% belongs to the top ten. Source: CD8+ T cells from peripheral blood mononuclear cells, taken in the third trimester of pregnancy. The receptor source for this set is a female donor with multiple sclerosis, enrolled in a pregnancy study.

This chain links TRBV4-1 with TRBJ2-2, with D hard to call. This CDR3 comprises 13 residues. The germline gives CDR1 MGHRA, CDR2 YSYEKL. V gave up 4 bases and J gave up 4 bases, with 7 bases separating them. CDR3 nucleotides: TGCGCCAGCAGCCCCTCGGGCACCGGGGAGCTGTTTTTT. Encoded protein: CASSPSGTGELFF.

This chain uses TRBV27 with TRBJ1-2; a weak D match, TRBD1 (5 bases). Germline-derived CDR1 and CDR2 are MNHEY and SMNVEV (reference sequence). Trimming took 0 bases from V and 8 from J, leaving 13 bases between them. The CDR3 contains 14 residues. This chain's CDR3 is CASSLSPQGSGYTF. DNA for the CDR3: TGTGCCAGCAGTTTATCCCCCCAGGGCAGCGGCTACACCTTC.

The chain couples TRBV7-6 to TRBJ2-3; the match to TRBD2 covers 8 bases. The J segment lost 5 bases and the V segment lost 5 bases, leaving 12 bases of the junction unmatched. CDR1 SGHVS and CDR2 FNYEAQ come from the germline V gene. The CDR3 totals 16 residues. The CDR3 is CASSPRGGQGIDTQYF. CDR3 sequence (DNA): TGTGCCAGCAGCCCACGGGGGGGGCAGGGCATAGATACGCAGTATTTT.

V gene TRBV5-1 combines with J gene TRBJ2-7; tentatively, D is TRBD1 (5 bases). CDR3 length: 12 residues. Germline CDR1 SGHRS, CDR2 YFSETQ. Deletions cut 3 bases from V and 5 bases from J, with 9 bases between. The CDR3 DNA reads as TGCGCCAGCAGCTACGCCAGGGACGAGCAGTACTTC. Translated, it gives CASSYARDEQYF.

The chain is built from TRBV15 and TRBJ2-1; D may be TRBD2 (5 bases). In germline, CDR1 is LNHNV, CDR2 YYDKDF (reference sequence). This CDR3 comprises 15 residues. V lost 5 bases, J lost 2 bases, and 13 bases lay in between. This chain's CDR3 is CATSGRTVPYNEQFF. The CDR3 bases are TGTGCCACCAGCGGGAGAACCGTCCCCTACAATGAGCAGTTCTTC.

The CDR3 bases are TGTGCCAGCAGGCCGACAGGGCTGAGGGAAAAACTGTTTTTT. It yields the protein CASRPTGLREKLFF. The chain has TRBV28 and TRBJ1-4, with 7 bases that match TRBD1. Germline loops: CDR1 MDHEN, CDR2 SYDVKM. CDR3 length: 14 amino acids. Trimming cost V 6 bases and J 8 bases; bases outside gene matches: 9.

This clone was seen a single time. The chain joins TRBV27 to TRBJ2-5, with D possibly TRBD2 on 5 matching bases. Germline V gene sequence: CDR1 MNHEY, CDR2 SMNVEV (reference sequence). This CDR3 has 13 residues. Trimming left V 6 bases short and J 3 bases short, with 11 bases between. The CDR3, as DNA: TGTGCCAGCAGCCCACTGGAGGAAGAGACCCAGTACTTC. This translates into CASSPLEEETQYF.

The chain employs TRBV5-4 and TRBJ2-7, with TRBD2 identical over 10 bases. J was trimmed by 3 bases and V by 4 bases; bases with no gene match: 7. This CDR3 spans 15 amino acids. CDR1 and CDR2 (germline): SGHNT, YYREEE (reference sequence). CDR3 loop: CASSLHLAGDYEQYF. The CDR3 DNA follows: TGTGCCAGCAGCCTCCACCTAGCGGGGGACTACGAGCAGTACTTC.

As for this clone: At one boundary the junction diverges from the germline segment, which might be a read error. This chain links TRBV29-1 with TRBJ1-1; TRBD1 is a possible D gene (5 bases). The CDR3 spans 13 residues. CDR1 and CDR2 from the germline V gene are SQVTM and ANQGSEA. The chain's CDR3 is CSVEGTRVPEAFF. The CDR3 region has the DNA TGCAGCGTTGAAGGGACAAGGGTACCTGAGGCTTTCTTT.